This T cell receptor beta chain is drawn from a study of CD8 T cells in Susac syndrome. Age- and sex-matched healthy donors served as the control group. Germline V gene sequence: CDR1 SQVTM, CDR2 ANQGSEA. The CDR3 runs 13 residues. V was clipped by 4 bases and J by 2 bases, with 11 bases between them. RNA in amounts of about 0.5 to 1 ug was reverse transcribed with random hexamers. A multiplex approach, immunoSEQ multiplex PCR, amplified TCR beta CDR3 across 54 Vbeta and 13 Jbeta. Each CDR3 protein is one row after TCRdb ran MiXCR on the immunoSEQ multiplex PCR reads. This sample has 100,000 or so distinct CDR3 sequences; about 90% occur once, and the top ten carry around 0.15%.

The rearrangement links TRBV29-1 to TRBJ2-5, with unresolved D. The TCR sequence derives from a human donor in good health. Sequencing was carried out using CD4+ T cells from PBMCs. CDR3 nucleotides: TGCAGCGTTGGACCAGGTAGACAAGAGACCCAGTACTTC. Protein: CSVGPGRQETQYF.